There are a few counts of the clone carrying this T cell receptor (beta chain). Patients were diagnosed from clinical symptoms, serum thyroxine, TRAb, thyroid ultrasound and orbital computed tomography. This sample is drawn from a study of Graves' ophthalmopathy and Graves' hyperthyroidism. Looked up from germline, CDR1 is MNHEY and CDR2 is SVGAGI. V was shortened by 2 bases and J by 7 bases, with 6 bases between the two germline ends. This CDR3 spans 13 amino acids. Amplifying from RNA transcripts, the study obtained TCR beta CDR3 regions. First-round RT-PCR used HTBI primers; second-round multiplex PCR followed. Each CDR3 protein is one row after TCRdb ran MiXCR on the multiplex PCR reads. The table shows just over 600,000 distinct CDR3 sequences, with 22% occurring only once.

The clonotype comes from a woman aged 18-29 years with stable Graves' hyperthyroidism. Some clones in this sample may be carry-over from other donors' samples. The sequencing sample was made of peripheral blood. The V and J genes are TRBV6-5 and TRBJ1-6, with no clear D. The CDR3 DNA reads TGTGCCAGCAGTTACAATCTCAATTCACCCCTCCACTTT. Its protein product is CASSYNLNSPLHF.